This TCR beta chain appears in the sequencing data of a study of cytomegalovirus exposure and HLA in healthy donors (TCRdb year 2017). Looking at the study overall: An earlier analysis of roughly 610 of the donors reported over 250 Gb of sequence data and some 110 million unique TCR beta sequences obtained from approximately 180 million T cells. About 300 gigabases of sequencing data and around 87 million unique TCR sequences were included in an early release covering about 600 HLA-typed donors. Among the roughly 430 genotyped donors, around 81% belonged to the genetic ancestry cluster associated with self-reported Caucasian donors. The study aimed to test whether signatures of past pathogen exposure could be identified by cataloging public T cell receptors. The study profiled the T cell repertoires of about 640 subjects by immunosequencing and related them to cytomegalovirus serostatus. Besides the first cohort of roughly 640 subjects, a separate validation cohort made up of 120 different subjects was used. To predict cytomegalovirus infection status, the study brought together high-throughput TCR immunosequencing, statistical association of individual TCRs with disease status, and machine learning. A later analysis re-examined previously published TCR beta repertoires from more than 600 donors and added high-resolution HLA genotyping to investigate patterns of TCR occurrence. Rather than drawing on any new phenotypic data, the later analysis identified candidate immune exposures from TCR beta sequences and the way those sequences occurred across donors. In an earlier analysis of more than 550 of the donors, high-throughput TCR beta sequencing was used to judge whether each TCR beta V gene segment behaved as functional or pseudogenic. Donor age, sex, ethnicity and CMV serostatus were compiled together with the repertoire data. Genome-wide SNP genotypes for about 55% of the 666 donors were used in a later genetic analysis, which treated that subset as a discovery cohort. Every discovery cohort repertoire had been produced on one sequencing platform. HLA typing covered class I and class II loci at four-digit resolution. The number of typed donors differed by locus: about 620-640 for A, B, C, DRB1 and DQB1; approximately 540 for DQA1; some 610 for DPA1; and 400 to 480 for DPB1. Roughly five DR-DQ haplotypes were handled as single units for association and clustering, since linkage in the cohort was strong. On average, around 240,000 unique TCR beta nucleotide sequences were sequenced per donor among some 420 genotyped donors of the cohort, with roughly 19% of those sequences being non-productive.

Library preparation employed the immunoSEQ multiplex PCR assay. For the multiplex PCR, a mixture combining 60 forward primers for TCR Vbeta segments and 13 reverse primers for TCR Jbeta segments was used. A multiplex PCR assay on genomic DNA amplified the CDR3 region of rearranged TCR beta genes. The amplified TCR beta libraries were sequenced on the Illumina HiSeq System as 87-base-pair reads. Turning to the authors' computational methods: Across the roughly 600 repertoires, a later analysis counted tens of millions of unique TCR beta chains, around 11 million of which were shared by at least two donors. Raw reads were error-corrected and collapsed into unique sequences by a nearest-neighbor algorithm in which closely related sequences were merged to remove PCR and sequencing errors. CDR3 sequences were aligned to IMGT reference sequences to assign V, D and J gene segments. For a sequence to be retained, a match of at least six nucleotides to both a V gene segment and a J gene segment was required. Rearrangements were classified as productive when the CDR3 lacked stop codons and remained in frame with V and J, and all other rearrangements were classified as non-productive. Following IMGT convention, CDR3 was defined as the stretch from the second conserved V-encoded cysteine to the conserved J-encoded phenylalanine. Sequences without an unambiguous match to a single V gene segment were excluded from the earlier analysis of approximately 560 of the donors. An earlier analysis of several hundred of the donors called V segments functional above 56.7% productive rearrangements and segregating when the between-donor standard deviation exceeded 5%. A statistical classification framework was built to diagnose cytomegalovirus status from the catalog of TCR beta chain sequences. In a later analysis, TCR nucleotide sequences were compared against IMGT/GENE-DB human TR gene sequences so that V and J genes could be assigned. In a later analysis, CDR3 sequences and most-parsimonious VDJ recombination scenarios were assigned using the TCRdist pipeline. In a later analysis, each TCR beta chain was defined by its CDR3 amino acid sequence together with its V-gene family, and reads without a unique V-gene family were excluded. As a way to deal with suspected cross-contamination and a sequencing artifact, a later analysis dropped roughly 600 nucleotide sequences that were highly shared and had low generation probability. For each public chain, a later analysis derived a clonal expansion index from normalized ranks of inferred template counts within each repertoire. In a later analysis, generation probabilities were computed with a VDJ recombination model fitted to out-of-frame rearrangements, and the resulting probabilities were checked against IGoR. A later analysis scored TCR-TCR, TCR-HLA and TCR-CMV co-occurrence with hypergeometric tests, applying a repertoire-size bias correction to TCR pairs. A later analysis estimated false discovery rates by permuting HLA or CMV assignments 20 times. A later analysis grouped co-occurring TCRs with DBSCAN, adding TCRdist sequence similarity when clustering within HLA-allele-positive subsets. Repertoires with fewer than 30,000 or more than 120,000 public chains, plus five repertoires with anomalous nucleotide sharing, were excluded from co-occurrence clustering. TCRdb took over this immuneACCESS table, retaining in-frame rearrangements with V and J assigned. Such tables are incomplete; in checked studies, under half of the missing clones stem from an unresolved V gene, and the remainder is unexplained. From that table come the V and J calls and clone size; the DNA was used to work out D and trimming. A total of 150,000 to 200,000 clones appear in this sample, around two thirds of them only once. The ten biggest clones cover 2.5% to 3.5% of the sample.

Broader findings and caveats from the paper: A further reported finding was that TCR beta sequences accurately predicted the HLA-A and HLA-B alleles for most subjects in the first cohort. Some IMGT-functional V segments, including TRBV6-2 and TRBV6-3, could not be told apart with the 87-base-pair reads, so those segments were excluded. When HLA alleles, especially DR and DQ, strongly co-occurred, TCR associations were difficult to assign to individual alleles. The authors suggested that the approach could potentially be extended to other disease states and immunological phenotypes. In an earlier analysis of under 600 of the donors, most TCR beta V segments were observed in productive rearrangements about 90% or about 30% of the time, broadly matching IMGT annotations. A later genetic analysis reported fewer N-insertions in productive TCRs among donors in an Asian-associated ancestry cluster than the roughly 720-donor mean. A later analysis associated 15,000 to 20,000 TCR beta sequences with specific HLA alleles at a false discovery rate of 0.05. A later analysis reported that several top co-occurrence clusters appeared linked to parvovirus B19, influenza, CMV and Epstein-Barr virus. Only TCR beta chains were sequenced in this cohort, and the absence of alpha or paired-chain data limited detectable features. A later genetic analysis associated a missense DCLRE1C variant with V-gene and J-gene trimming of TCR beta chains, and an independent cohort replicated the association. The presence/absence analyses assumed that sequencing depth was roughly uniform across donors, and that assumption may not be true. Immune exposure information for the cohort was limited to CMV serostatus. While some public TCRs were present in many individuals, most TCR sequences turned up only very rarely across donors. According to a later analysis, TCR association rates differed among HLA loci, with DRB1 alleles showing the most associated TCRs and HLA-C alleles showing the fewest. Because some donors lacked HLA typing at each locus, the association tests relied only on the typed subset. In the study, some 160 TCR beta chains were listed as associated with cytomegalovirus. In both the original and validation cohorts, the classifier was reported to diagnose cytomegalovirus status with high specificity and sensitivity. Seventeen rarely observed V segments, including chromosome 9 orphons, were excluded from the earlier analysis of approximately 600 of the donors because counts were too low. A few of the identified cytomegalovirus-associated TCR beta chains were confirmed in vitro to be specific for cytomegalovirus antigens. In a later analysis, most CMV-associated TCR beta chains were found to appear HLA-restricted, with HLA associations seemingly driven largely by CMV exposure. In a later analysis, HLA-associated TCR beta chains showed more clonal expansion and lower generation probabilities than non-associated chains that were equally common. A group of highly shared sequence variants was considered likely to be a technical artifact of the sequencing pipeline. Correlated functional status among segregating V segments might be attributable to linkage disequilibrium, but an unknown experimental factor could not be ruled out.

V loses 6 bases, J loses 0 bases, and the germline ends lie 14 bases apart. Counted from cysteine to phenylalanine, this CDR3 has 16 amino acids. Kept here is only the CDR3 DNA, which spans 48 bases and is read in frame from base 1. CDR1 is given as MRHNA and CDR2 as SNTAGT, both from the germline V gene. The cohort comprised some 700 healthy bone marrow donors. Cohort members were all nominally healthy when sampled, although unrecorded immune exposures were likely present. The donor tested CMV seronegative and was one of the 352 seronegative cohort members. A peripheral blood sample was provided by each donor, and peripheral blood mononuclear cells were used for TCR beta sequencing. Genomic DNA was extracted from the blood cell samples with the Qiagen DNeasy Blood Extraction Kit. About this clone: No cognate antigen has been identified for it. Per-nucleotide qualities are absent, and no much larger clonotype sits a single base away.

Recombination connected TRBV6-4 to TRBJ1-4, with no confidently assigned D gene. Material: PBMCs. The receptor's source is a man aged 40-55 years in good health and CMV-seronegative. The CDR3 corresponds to CASSSRPGATNEKLFF. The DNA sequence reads TGTGCCAGCAGCTCCCGACCGGGTGCAACTAATGAAAAACTGTTTTTT.